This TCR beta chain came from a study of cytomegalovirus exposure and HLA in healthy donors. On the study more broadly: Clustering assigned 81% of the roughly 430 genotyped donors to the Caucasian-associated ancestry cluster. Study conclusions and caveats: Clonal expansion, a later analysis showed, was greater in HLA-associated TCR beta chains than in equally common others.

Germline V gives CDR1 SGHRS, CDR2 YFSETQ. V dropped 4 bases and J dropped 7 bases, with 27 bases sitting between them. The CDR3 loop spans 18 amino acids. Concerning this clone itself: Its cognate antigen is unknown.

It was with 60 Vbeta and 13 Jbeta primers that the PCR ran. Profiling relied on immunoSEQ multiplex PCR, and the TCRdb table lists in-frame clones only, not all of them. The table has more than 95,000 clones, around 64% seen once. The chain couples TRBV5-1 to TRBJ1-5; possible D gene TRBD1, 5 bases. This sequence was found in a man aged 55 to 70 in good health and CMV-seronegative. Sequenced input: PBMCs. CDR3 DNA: TGCGCCAGCAGCCCCGGTCGGCAGGGAGGGAGCCTGCTCCAGCCCCAGCATTTT. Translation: CASSPGRQGGSLLQPQHF.